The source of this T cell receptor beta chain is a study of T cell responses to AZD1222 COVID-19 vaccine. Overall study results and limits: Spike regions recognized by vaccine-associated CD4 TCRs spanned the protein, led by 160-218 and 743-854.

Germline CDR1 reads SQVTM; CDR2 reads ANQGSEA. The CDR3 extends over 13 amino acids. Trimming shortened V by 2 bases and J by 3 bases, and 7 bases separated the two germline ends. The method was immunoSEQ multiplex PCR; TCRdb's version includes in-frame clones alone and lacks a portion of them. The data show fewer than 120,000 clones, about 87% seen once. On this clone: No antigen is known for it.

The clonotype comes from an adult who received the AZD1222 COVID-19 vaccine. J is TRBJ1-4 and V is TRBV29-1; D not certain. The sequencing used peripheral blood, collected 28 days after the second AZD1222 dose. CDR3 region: CSVESQSNEKLFF. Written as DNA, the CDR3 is TGCAGCGTTGAATCACAGTCTAATGAAAAACTGTTTTTT.